This T cell receptor beta chain was sequenced during a study of breast tumors, draining lymph nodes, adjacent tissues. Study-wide findings and caveats: Data only fit, rather than demonstrated, lymph node origin of most tumor T cells. Data fit most tumor T cells coming from lymph node, expanding in tumor. Compared with lymph nodes, tumors were less diverse; compared with nontumor tissue, more.

The CDR3 length is 15 residues. Trimming stripped 4 bases from V and 0 bases from J, with 10 bases between. Germline lookup yields CDR1 SGHVS and CDR2 FQNEAQ. This clonotype occurred many times. Its antigen is currently unknown. Samples came from axillary lymph nodes draining the breast cancer. TCRdb reprocessed the multiplex PCR reads via MiXCR and lists one record per CDR3 protein. Seen here are approximately 230,000 distinct CDR3 sequences, less than 35% observed once, and the top ten hold 3% to 4%. This TCR was recovered from a female donor with breast cancer. Some clones in this sample may be carry-over from other donors' samples. The V call is TRBV7-8, the J call TRBJ1-5, with D uncertain. The sequenced material came from axillary lymph node tissue. The CDR3 spells CASSSRPVSNQPQHF. The CDR3 bases are TGTGCCAGCAGCTCCCGGCCGGTTAGCAATCAGCCCCAGCATTTT.